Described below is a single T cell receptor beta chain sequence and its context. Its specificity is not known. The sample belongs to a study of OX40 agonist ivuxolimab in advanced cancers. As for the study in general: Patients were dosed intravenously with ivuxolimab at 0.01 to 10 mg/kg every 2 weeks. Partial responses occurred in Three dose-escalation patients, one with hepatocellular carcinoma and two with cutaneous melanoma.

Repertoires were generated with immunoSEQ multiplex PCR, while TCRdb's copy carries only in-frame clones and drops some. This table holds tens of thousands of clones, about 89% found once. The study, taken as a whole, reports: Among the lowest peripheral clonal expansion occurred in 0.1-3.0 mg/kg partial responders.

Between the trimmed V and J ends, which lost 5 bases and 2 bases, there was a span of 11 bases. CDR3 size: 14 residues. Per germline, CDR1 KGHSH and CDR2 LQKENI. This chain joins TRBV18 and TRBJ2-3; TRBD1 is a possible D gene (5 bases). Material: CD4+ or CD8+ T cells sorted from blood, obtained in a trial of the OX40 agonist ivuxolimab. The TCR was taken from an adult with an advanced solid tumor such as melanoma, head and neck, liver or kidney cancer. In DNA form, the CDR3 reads TGTGCCAGCTCAGCGACAGAGTACACAGATACGCAGTATTTT. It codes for CASSATEYTDTQYF.